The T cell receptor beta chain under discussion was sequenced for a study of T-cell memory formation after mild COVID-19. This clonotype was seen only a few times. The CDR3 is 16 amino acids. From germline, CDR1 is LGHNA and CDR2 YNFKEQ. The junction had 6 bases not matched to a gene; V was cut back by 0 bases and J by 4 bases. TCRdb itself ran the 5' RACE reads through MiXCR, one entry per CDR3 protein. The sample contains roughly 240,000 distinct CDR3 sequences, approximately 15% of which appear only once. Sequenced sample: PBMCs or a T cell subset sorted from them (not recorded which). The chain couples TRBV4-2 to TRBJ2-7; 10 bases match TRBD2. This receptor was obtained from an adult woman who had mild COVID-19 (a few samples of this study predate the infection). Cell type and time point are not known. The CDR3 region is CASSQDWTSGSYEQYF. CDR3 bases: TGTGCCAGCAGCCAAGATTGGACTAGCGGATCTTACGAGCAGTACTTC.